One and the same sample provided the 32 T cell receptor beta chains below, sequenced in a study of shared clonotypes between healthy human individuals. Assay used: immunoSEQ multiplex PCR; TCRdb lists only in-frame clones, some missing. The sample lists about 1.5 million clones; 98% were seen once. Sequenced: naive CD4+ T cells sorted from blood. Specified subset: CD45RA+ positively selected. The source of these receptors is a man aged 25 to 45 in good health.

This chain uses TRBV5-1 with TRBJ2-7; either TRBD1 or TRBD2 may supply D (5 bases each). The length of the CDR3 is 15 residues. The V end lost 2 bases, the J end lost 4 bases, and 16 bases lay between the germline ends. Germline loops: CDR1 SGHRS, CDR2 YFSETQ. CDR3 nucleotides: TGCGCCAGCAGCTTAGGGACCCCTCCTTCGTACGAGCAGTACTTC. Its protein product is CASSLGTPPSYEQYF.

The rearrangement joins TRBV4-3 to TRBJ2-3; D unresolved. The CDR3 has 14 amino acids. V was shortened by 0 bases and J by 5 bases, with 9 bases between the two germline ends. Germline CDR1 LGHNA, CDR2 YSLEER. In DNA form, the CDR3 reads TGCGCCAGCAGCCAAGATCTTTTTGGAGATACGCAGTATTTT. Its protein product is CASSQDLFGDTQYF.

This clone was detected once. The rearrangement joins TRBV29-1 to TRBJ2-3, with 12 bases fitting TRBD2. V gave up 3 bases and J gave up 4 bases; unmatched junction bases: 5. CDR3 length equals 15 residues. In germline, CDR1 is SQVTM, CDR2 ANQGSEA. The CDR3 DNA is TGCAGCGTTGAGTTACTAGCGGGAGGCGCAGATACGCAGTATTTT. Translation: CSVELLAGGADTQYF.

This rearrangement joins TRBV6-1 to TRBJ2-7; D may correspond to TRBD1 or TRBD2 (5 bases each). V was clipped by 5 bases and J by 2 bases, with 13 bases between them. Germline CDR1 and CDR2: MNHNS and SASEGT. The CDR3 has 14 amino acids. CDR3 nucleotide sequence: TGTGCCAGCAGTCATCAGGGAGTGGCCTACGAGCAGTACTTC. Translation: CASSHQGVAYEQYF.

In DNA, the CDR3 is TGTGCCATCAGTGAGTCGGGGTTAGGGACAAGCTCCTACAATGAGCAGTTCTTC. Translated: CAISESGLGTSSYNEQFF. The chain couples TRBV10-3 to TRBJ2-1; tentatively, D is TRBD1 (6 bases). Per the germline V gene, CDR1 is ENHRY and CDR2 is SYGVKD. The CDR3 runs 18 residues. With 0 bases removed from V and 0 bases from J, the gap between germline ends came to 15 bases.

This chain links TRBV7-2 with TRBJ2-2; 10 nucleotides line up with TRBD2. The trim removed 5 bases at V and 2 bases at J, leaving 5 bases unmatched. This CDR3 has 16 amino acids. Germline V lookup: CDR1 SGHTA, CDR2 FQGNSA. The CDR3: CASSASGRANTGELFF. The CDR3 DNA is TGTGCCAGCAGCGCAAGCGGGAGGGCCAACACCGGGGAGCTGTTTTTT.

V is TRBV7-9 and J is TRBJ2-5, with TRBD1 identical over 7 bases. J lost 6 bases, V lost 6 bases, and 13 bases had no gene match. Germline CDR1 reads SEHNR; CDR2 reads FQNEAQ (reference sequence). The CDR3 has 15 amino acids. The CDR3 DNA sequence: TGTGCCAGCAGACTAGAGGGGACAGCGCTAAAGACCCAGTACTTC. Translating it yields CASRLEGTALKTQYF.

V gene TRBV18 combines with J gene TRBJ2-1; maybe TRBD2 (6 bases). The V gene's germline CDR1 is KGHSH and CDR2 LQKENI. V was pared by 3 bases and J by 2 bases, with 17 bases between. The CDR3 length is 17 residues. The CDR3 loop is CASSPGAGGPAYNEQFF. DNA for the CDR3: TGTGCCAGCTCACCTGGAGCAGGAGGGCCCGCCTACAATGAGCAGTTCTTC.

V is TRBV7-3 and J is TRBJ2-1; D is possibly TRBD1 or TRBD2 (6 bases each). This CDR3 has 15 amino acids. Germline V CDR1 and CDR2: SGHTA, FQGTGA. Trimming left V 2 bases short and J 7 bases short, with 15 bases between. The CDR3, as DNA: TGTGCCAGCAGCTTATGGGCCGGGGGCATGAATGAGCAGTTCTTC. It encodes CASSLWAGGMNEQFF.

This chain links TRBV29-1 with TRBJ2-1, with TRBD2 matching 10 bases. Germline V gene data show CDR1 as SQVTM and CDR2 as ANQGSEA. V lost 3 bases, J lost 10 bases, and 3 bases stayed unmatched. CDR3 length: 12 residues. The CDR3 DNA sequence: TGCAGCGTTGACCTAGCGGGAGCCGAGCAGTTCTTC. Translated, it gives CSVDLAGAEQFF.

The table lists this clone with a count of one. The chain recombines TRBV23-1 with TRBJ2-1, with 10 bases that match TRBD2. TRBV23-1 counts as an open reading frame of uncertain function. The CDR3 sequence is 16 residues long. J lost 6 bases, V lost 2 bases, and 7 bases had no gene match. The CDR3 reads CASSQPLAGAGNEQFF. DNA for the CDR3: TGCGCCAGCAGTCAACCCCTAGCGGGAGCGGGCAATGAGCAGTTCTTC.

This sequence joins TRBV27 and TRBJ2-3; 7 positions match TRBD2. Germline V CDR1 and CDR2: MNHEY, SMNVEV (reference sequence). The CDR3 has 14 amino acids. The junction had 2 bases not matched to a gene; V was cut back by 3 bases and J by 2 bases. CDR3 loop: CASSLGGFTDTQYF. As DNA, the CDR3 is TGTGCCAGCAGTTTGGGAGGGTTCACAGATACGCAGTATTTT.

The CDR3 sequence is CASSPGDQETQYF. The CDR3, as DNA: TGTGCCAGTAGTCCCGGGGACCAAGAGACCCAGTACTTC. The chain carries TRBV19 and TRBJ2-5; D perhaps matches TRBD2 (5 bases). Germline loops: CDR1 LNHDA, CDR2 SQIVND (reference sequence). CDR3 length: 13 residues. Trimming cost V 5 bases and J 0 bases, with 7 bases left between them.

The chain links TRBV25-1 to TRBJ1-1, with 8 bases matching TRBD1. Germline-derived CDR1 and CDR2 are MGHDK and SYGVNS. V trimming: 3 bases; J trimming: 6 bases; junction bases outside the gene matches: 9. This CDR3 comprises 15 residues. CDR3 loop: CASSDATGDGAEAFF. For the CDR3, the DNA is TGTGCCAGCAGTGATGCGACAGGGGACGGCGCTGAAGCTTTCTTT.

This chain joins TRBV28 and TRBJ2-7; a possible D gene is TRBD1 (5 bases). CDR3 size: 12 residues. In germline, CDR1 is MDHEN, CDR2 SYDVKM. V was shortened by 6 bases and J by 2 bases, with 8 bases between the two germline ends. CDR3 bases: TGTGCCAGCAGGGACATCCCCTACGAGCAGTACTTC. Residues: CASRDIPYEQYF.

The CDR3 nucleotides are TGCAGCGTTTCTGGATCGGACAGGGCCTATGGCTACACCTTC. This gives the protein CSVSGSDRAYGYTF. The chain joins TRBV29-1 to TRBJ1-2, with TRBD1 matching 8 bases. This CDR3 is 14 amino acids long. With V trimmed by 5 bases and J by 4 bases, 9 bases remained unmatched. From germline, CDR1 is SQVTM and CDR2 ANQGSEA. Full variable domain (missing parts from reference TRBV29-1 and TRBJ1-2): SAVISQKPSRDICQRGTSLTIQCQVDSQVTMMFWYRQQPGQSLTLIATANQGSEATYESGFVIDKFPISRPNLTFSTLTVSNMSPEDSSIYLCSVSGSDRAYGYTFGSGTRLTVV.

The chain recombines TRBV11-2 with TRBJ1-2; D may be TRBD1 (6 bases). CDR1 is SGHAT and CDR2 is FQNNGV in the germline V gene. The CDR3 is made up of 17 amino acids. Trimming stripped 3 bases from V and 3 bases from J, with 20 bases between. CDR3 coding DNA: TGTGCCAGCAGCTTGCTGGGGTGGGGGCCCTCTGACTATGGCTACACCTTC. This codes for CASSLLGWGPSDYGYTF. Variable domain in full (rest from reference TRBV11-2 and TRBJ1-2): EAGVAQSPRYKIIEKRQSVAFWCNPISGHATLYWYQQILGQGPKLLIQFQNNGVVDDSQLPKDRFSAERLKGVDSTLKIQPAKLEDSAVYLCASSLLGWGPSDYGYTFGSGTRLTVV.

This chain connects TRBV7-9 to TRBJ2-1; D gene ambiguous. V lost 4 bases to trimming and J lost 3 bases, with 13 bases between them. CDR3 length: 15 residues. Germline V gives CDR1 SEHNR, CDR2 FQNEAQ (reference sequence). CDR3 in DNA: TGTGCCAGCAGCTCCCCCGGCGACTTCTACAATGAGCAGTTCTTC. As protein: CASSSPGDFYNEQFF.

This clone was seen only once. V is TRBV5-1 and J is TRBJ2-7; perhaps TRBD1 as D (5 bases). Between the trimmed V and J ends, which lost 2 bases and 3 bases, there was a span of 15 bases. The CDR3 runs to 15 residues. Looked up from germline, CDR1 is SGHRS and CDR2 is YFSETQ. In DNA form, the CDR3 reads TGCGCCAGCAGCTTACTTCAGGGAAGGAACTACGAGCAGTACTTC. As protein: CASSLLQGRNYEQYF.

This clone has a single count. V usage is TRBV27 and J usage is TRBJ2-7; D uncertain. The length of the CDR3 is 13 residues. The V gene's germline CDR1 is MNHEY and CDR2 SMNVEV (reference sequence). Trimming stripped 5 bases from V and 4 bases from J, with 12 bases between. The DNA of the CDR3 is TGTGCCAGCAGTCCCTCGGTACCATACGAGCAGTACTTC. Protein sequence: CASSPSVPYEQYF.

The CDR3 sequence: CASSLQRQGAGEKLFF. Written as DNA, the CDR3 is TGTGCCAGCAGCTTACAGAGACAGGGGGCGGGTGAAAAACTGTTTTTT. J is TRBJ1-4 and V is TRBV7-2; 10 nucleotides line up with TRBD1. CDR1 is SGHTA and CDR2 is FQGNSA in the germline V gene. The CDR3 extends over 16 amino acids. J lost 7 bases, V lost 2 bases, and 7 bases had no gene match.

For the CDR3, the DNA is TGTGCCAGCAGCCGCCGGAGGACAGGGAGAATGGAAGGTGAGCAGTTCTTC. This encodes CASSRRRTGRMEGEQFF. The chain carries TRBV14 and TRBJ2-1, with 8 bases identical to TRBD1. Per germline, CDR1 SGHDN and CDR2 FVKESK. Trimming took 4 bases from V and 9 from J; bases not matched to a gene: 17. The CDR3 spans 17 residues.

In nucleotides, the CDR3 is TGTGCCAGCAGTCCATGGACAGGGGAGCAGTACGAGCAGTACTTC. This encodes CASSPWTGEQYEQYF. This chain links TRBV28 with TRBJ2-7; 9 bases line up with TRBD1. CDR1 is MDHEN and CDR2 is SYDVKM in the germline V gene. J gave up 4 bases and V 5 bases, and 9 bases lay outside the gene matches. The CDR3 loop spans 15 amino acids.

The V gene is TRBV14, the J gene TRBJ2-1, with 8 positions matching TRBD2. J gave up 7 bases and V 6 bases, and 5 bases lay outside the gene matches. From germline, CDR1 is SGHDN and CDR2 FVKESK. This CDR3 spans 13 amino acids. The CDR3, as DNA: TGTGCCAGCAGAAGCAGCGGGAGTAATGAGCAGTTCTTC. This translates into CASRSSGSNEQFF.

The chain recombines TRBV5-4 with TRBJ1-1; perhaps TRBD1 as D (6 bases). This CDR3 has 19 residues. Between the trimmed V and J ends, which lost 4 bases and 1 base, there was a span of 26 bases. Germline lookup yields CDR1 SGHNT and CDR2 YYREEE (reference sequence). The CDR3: CASSLSQWGASNPNTEAFF. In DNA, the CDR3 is TGTGCCAGCAGCCTCTCGCAGTGGGGGGCAAGTAATCCGAACACTGAAGCTTTCTTT.

CDR3 residues: CASSTDKNYGYTF. In DNA, the CDR3 is TGTGCCAGCAGTACAGACAAGAACTATGGCTACACCTTC. The rearrangement links TRBV6-5 to TRBJ1-2; D unclear. V dropped 5 bases and J dropped 2 bases, with 9 bases sitting between them. This CDR3 is built from 13 residues. Germline V lookup: CDR1 MNHEY, CDR2 SVGAGI.

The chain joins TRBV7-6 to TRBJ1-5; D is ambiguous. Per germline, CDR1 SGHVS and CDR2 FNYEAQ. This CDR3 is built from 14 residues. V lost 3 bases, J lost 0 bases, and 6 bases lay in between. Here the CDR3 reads CASSLDYSNQPQHF. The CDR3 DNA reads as TGTGCCAGCAGCTTGGACTATAGCAATCAGCCCCAGCATTTT.

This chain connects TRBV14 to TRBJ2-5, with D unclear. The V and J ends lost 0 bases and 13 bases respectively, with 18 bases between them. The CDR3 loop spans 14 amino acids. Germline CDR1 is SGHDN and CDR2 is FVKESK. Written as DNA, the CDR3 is TGTGCCAGCAGCCAAGACCACTTTTTTCACTTTCCGTACTTC. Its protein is CASSQDHFFHFPYF.

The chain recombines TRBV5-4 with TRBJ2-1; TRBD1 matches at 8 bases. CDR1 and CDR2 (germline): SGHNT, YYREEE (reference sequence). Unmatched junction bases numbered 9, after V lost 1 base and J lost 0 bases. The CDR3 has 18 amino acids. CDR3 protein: CASSLLQGVTSSYNEQFF. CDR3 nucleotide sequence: TGTGCCAGCAGCTTGTTACAGGGGGTCACGAGCTCCTACAATGAGCAGTTCTTC.

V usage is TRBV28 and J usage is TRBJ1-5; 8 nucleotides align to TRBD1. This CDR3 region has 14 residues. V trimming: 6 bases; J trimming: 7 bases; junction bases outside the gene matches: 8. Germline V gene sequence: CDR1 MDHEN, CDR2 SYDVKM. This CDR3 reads CASRGPGGGQPQHF. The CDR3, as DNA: TGTGCCAGCAGGGGTCCAGGGGGCGGGCAGCCCCAGCATTTT.

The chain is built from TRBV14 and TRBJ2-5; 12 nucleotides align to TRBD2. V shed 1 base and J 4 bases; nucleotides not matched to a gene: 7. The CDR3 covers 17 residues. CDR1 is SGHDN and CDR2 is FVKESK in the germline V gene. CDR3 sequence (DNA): TGTGCCAGCAGCCAAGGCGGACTAGCGGGGACCCGAGAGACCCAGTACTTC. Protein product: CASSQGGLAGTRETQYF.

CDR3 region: CASSLGVLYGYTF. CDR3 in DNA: TGTGCCAGCAGTTTAGGGGTCCTCTATGGCTACACCTTC. The gene calls are TRBV27 and TRBJ1-2; D is uncertain. The CDR3 loop spans 13 amino acids. The germline V and J ends were trimmed by 2 bases and 4 bases, with 8 bases remaining between them. The germline V gene encodes CDR1 MNHEY and CDR2 SMNVEV (reference sequence).